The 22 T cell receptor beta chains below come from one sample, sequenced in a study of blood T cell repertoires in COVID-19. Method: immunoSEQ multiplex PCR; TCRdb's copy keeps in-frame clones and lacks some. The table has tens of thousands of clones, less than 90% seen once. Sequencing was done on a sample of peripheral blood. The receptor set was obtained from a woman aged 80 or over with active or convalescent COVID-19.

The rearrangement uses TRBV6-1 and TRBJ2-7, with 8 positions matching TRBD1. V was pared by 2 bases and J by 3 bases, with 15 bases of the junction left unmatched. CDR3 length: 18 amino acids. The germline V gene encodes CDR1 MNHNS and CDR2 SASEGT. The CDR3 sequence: CASSELEQGEASHYEQYF. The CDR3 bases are TGTGCCAGCAGTGAATTGGAACAGGGGGAAGCCTCTCACTACGAGCAGTACTTC.

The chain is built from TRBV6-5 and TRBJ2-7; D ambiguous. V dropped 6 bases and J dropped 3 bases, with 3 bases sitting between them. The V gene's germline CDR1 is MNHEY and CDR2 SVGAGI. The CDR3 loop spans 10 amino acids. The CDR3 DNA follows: TGTGCCAGCAGCCTCTACGAGCAGTACTTC. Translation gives CASSLYEQYF.

CDR3 bases: TGTGCCAGCGGGGCAGGGGGATATAGCAATCAGCCCCAGCATTTT. Encoded protein: CASGAGGYSNQPQHF. V gene TRBV7-8 combines with J gene TRBJ1-5, with 7 nucleotides matching TRBD1. The V and J ends lost 8 bases and 0 bases, in that order; junction bases with no gene match: 7. Germline V gene sequence: CDR1 SGHVS, CDR2 FQNEAQ. This CDR3 contains 15 residues.

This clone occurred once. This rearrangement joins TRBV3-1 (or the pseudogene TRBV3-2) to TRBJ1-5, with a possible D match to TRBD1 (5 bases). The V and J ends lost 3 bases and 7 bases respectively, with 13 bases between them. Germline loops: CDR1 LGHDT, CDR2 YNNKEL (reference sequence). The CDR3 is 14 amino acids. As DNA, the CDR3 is TGTGCCAGCAGCCATTCCGACAGTTCCCAGCCCCAGCATTTT. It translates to CASSHSDSSQPQHF.

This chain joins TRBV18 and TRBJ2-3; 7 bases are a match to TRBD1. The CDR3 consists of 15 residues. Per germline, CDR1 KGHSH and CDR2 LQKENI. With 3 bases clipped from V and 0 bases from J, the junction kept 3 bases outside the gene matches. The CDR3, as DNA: TGTGCCAGCTCACCCGGACAGGTTAGCACAGATACGCAGTATTTT. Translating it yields CASSPGQVSTDTQYF. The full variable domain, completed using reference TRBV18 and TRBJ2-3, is NAGVMQNPRHLVRRRGQEARLRCSPMKGHSHVYWYRQLPEEGLKFMVYLQKENIIDESGMPKERFSAEFPKEGPSILRIQQVVRGDSAAYFCASSPGQVSTDTQYFGPGTRLTVL.

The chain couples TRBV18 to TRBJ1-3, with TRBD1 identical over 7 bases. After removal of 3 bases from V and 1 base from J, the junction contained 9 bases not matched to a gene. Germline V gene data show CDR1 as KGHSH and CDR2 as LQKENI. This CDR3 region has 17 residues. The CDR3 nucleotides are TGTGCCAGCTCACCGGAACCGGGACAGCTATCTGGAAACACCATATATTTT. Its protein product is CASSPEPGQLSGNTIYF.

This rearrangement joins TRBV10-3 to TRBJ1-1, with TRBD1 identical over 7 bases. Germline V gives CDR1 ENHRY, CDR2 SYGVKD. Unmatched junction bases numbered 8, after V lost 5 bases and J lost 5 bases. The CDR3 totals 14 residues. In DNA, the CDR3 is TGTGCCATCAGTTCAAGGGGGCTGATAACTGAAGCTTTCTTT. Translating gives CAISSRGLITEAFF.

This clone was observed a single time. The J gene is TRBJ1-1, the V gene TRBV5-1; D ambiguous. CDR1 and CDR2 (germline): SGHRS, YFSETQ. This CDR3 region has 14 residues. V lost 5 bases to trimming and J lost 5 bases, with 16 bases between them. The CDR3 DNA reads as TGCGCCAGCAGGTCCATGGCGACGGGGACTGAAGCTTTCTTT. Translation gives CASRSMATGTEAFF.

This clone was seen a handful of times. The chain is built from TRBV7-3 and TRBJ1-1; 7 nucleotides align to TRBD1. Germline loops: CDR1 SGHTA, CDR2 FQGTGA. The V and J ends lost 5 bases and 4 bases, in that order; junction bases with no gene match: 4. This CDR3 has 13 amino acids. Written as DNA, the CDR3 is TGTGCCAGCAGCCGACAGGGTACCACTGAAGCTTTCTTT. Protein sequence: CASSRQGTTEAFF. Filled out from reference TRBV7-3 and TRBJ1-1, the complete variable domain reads GAGVSQTPSNKVTEKGKYVELRCDPISGHTALYWYRQSLGQGPEFLIYFQGTGAADDSGLPNDRFFAVRPEGSVSTLKIQRTERGDSAVYLCASSRQGTTEAFFGQGTRLTVV.

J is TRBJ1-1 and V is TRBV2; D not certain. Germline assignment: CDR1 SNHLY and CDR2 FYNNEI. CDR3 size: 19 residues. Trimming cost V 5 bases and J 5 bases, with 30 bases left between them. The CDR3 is CASSYSVKAASRGVTEAFF. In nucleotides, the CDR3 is TGTGCCAGCAGTTACAGTGTCAAGGCAGCCTCCCGGGGAGTTACTGAAGCTTTCTTT. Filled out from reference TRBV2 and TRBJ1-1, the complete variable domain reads EPEVTQTPSHQVTQMGQEVILRCVPISNHLYFYWYRQILGQKVEFLVSFYNNEISEKSEIFDDQFSVERPDGSNFTLKIRSTKLEDSAMYFCASSYSVKAASRGVTEAFFGQGTRLTVV.

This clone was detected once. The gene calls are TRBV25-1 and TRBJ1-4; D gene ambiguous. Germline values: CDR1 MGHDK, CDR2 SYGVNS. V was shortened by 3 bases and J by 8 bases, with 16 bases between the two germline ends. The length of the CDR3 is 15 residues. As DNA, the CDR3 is TGTGCCAGCAGTGAGCAAGACTCCCCTAGGGAAAAACTGTTTTTT. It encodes CASSEQDSPREKLFF. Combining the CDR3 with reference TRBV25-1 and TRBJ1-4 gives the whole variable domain EADIYQTPRYLVIGTGKKITLECSQTMGHDKMYWYQQDPGMELHLIHYSYGVNSTEKGDLSSESTVSRIRTEHFPLTLESARPSHTSQYLCASSEQDSPREKLFFGSGTQLSVL.

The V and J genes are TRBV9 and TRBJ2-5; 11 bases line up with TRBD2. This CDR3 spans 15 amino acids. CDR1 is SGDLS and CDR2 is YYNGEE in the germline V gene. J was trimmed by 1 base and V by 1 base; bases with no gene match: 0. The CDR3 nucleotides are TGTGCCAGCAGCGTAACTAGCGGGGGCCAAGAGACCCAGTACTTC. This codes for CASSVTSGGQETQYF.

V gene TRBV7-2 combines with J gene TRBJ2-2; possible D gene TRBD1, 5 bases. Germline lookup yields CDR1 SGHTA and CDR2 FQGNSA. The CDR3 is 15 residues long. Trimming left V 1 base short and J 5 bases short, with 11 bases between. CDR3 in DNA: TGTGCCAGCAGCTTAGTCAGGGTAGGGACCGGGGAGCTGTTTTTT. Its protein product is CASSLVRVGTGELFF.

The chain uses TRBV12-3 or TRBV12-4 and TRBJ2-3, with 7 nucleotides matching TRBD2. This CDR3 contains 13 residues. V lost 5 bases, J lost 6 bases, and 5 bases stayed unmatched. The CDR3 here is CASSERGRDTQYF. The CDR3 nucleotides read TGTGCCAGCAGTGAGCGGGGCAGGGATACGCAGTATTTT.

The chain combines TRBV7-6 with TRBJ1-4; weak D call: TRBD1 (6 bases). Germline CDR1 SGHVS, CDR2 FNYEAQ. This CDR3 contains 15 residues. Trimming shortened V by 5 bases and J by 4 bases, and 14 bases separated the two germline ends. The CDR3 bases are TGTGCCAGCAGCCTCAGACAGGAGCATAATGAAAAACTGTTTTTT. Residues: CASSLRQEHNEKLFF.

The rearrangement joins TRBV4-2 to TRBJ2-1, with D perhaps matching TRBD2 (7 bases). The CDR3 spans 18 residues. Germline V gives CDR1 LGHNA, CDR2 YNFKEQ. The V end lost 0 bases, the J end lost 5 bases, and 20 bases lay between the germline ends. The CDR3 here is CASSQDWPGRGRNNEQFF. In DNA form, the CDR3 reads TGTGCCAGCAGCCAAGATTGGCCGGGGCGGGGGCGTAACAATGAGCAGTTCTTC.

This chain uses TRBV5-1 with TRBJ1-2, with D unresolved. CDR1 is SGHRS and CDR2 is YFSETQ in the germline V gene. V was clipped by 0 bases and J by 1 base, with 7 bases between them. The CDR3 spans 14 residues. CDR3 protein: CASSLGDLNYGYTF. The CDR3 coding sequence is TGCGCCAGCAGCTTGGGCGATCTTAACTATGGCTACACCTTC.

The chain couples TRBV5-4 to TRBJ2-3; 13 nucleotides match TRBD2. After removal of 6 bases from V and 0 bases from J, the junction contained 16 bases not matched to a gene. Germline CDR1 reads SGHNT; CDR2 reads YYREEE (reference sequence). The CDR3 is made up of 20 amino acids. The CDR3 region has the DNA TGTGCCAGCACAAATCCGAGACTAGCGGGGGGTTCCCCTAGCACAGATACGCAGTATTTT. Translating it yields CASTNPRLAGGSPSTDTQYF. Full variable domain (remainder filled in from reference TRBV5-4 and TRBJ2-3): ETGVTQSPTHLIKTRGQQVTLRCSSQSGHNTVSWYQQALGQGPQFIFQYYREEENGRGNFPPRFSGLQFPNYSSELNVNALELDDSALYLCASTNPRLAGGSPSTDTQYFGPGTRLTVL.

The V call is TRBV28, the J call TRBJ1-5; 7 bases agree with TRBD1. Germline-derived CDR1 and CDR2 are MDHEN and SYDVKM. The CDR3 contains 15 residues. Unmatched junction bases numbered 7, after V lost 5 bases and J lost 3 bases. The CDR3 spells CASSGDRDLNQPQHF. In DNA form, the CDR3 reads TGTGCCAGCAGTGGAGACAGGGACCTCAATCAGCCCCAGCATTTT.

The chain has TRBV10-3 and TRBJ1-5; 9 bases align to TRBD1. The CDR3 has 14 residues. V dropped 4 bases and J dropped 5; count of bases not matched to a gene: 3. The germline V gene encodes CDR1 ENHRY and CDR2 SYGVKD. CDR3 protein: CAISAQGADQPQHF. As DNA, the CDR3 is TGTGCCATCAGTGCACAGGGGGCGGATCAGCCCCAGCATTTT.

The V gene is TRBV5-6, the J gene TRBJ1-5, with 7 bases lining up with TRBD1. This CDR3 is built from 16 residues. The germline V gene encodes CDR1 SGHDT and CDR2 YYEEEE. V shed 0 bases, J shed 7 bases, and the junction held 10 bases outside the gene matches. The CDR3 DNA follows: TGTGCCAGCAGCTTGGCTGGGACAGAGCTTGGACAGCCCCAGCATTTT. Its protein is CASSLAGTELGQPQHF.

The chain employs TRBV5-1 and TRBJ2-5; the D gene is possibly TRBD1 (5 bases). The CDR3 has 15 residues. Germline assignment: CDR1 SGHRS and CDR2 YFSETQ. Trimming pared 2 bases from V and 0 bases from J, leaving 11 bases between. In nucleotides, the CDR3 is TGCGCCAGCAGCTTCTCAGGGTTATACCAAGAGACCCAGTACTTC. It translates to CASSFSGLYQETQYF.